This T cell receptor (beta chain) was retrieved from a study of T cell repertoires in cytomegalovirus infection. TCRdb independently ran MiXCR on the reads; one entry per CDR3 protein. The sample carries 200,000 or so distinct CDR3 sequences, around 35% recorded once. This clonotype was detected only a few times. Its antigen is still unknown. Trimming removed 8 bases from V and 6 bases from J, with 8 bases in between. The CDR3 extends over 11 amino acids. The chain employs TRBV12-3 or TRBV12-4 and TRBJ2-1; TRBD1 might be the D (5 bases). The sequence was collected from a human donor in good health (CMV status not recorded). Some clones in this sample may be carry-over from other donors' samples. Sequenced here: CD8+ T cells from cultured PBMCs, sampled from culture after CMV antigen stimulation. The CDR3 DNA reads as TGTGCCAGCGGGGCCGGCAATGAGCAGTTCTTC. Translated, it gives CASGAGNEQFF.